This T cell receptor beta chain emerged from a study of identical twins. TCRdb reprocessed the 5' RACE reads with MiXCR, giving one entry per CDR3 protein. The repertoire holds fewer than 500,000 distinct CDR3 sequences, with more than 20% as singletons. In germline, CDR1 is SNHLY, CDR2 FYNNEI. The CDR3 contains 14 residues. V dropped 5 bases and J dropped 3; count of bases not matched to a gene: 7. This clonotype was seen a few times. These records were also assigned to another study, of T cells expressing NK-cell markers.

This clonotype was sampled from a woman aged 18-29 years in good health. Sequenced sample: CD4+ T cells sorted from blood. This chain uses TRBV2 with TRBJ2-7; 7 nucleotides match TRBD1. The CDR3 spells CASSLTGMSYEQYF. In DNA, the CDR3 is TGTGCCAGCAGTCTGACAGGGATGAGCTACGAGCAGTACTTC.